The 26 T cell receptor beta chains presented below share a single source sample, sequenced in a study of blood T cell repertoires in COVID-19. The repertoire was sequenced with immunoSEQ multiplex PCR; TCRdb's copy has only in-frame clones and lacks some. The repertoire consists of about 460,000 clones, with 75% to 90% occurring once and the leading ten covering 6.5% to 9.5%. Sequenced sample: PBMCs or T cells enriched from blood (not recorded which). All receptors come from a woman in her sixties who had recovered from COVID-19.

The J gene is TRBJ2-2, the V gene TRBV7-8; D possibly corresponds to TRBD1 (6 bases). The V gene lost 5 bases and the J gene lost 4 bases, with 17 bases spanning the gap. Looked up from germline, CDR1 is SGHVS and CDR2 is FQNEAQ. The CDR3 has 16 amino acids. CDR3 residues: CASSRIWGTPTGELFF. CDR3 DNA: TGTGCCAGCAGCCGAATCTGGGGGACACCCACCGGGGAGCTGTTTTTT.

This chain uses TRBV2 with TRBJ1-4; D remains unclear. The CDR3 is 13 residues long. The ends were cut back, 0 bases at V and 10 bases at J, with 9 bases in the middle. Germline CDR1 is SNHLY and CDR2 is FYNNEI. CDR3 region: CASSEAMVAKLFF. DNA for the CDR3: TGTGCCAGCAGTGAAGCGATGGTGGCAAAACTGTTTTTT.

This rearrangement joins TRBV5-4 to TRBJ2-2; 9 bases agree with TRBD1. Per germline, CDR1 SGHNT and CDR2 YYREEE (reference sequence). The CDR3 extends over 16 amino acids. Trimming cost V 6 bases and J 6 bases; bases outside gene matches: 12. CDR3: CASTNRGQGKPGELFF. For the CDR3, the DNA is TGTGCCAGCACAAACCGTGGACAGGGGAAACCCGGGGAGCTGTTTTTT.

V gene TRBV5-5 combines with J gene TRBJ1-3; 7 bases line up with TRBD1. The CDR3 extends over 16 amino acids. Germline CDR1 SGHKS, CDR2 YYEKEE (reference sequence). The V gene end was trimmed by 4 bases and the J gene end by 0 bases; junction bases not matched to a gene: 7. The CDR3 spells CASSSGQVRSGNTIYF. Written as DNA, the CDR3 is TGTGCCAGCAGCAGCGGACAGGTTCGCTCTGGAAACACCATATATTTT.

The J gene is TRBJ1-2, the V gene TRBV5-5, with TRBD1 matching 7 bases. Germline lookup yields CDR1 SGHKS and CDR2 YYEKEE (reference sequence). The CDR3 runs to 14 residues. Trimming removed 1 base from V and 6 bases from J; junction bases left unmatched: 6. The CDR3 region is CASSLYPGQHGYTF. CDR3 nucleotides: TGTGCCAGCAGCTTGTATCCGGGACAGCATGGCTACACCTTC.

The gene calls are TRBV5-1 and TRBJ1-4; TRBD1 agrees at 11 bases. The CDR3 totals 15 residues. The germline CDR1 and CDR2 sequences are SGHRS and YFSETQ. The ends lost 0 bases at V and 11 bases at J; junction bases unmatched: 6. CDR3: CASSLALGTGGKLFF. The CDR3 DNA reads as TGCGCCAGCAGCTTGGCCCTCGGGACAGGGGGTAAACTGTTTTTT. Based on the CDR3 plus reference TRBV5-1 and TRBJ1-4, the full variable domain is KAGVTQTPRYLIKTRGQQVTLSCSPISGHRSVSWYQQTPGQGLQFLFEYFSETQRNKGNFPGRFSGRQFSNSRSEMNVSTLELGDSALYLCASSLALGTGGKLFFGSGTQLSVL.

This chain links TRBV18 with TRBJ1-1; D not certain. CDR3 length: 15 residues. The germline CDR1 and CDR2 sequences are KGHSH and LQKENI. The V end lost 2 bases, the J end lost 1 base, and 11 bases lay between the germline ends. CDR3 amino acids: CASSPRSPTNTEAFF. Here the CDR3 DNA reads TGTGCCAGCTCACCAAGATCCCCTACGAACACTGAAGCTTTCTTT.

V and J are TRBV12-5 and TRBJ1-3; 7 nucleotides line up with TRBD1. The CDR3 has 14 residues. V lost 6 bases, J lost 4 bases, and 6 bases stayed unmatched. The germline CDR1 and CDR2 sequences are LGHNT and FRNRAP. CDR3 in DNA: TGTGCTAGTGGCCAGGGGGAGTCCGGAAACACCATATATTTT. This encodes CASGQGESGNTIYF.

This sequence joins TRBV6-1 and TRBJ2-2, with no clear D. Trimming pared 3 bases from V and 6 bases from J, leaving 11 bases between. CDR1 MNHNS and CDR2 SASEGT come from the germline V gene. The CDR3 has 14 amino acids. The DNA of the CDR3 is TGTGCCAGCAGTGAGAACCTATTTGCCGGGGAGCTGTTTTTT. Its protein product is CASSENLFAGELFF.

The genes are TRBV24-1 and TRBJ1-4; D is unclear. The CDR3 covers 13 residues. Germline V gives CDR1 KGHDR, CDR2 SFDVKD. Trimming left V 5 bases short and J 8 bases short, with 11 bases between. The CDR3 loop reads CATSVAGHEKLFF. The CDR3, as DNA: TGTGCCACCAGTGTAGCTGGCCACGAAAAACTGTTTTTT.

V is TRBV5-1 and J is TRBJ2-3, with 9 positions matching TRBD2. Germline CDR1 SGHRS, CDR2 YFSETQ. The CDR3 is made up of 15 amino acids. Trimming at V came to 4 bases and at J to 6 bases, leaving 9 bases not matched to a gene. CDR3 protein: CASSQGGLASDTQYF. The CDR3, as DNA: TGCGCCAGCAGCCAGGGGGGACTAGCTTCCGATACGCAGTATTTT.

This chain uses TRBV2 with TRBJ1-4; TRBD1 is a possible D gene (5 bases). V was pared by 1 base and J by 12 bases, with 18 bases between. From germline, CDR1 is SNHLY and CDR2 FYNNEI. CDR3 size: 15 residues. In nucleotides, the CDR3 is TGTGCCAGCAGTGAAGGCGAAAGGGGAGGTGGACAACTGTTTTTT. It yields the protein CASSEGERGGGQLFF.

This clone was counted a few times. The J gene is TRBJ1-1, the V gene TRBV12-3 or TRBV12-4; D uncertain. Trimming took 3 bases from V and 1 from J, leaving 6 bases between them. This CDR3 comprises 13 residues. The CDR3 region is CASSLFQNTEAFF. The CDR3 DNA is TGTGCCAGCAGTTTGTTCCAGAACACTGAAGCTTTCTTT.

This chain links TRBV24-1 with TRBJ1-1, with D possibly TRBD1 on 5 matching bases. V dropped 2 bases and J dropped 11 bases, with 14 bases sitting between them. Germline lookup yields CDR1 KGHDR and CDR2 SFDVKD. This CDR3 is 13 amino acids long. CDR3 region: CATSDSRTRSAFF. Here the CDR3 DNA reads TGTGCCACCAGTGATTCCCGGACAAGATCTGCTTTCTTT.

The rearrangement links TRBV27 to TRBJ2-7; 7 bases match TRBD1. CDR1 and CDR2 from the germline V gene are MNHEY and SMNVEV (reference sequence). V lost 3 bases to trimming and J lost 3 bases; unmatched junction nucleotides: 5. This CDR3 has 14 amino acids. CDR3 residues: CASSFDRANYEQYF. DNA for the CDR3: TGTGCCAGCAGTTTCGACAGGGCCAACTACGAGCAGTACTTC.

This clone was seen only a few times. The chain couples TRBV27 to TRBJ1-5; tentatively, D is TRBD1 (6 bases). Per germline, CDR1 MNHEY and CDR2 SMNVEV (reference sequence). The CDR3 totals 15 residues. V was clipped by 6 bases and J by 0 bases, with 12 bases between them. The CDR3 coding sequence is TGTGCCAGCAGCTGGGGGGGGCTTAGCAATCAGCCCCAGCATTTT. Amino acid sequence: CASSWGGLSNQPQHF.

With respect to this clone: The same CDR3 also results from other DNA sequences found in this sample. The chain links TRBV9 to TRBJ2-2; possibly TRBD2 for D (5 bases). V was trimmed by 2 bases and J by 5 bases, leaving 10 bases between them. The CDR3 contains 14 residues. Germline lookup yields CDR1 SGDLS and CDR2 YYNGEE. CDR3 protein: CASSVASGTGELFF. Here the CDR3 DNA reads TGTGCCAGCAGCGTCGCTTCGGGGACCGGGGAGCTGTTTTTT.

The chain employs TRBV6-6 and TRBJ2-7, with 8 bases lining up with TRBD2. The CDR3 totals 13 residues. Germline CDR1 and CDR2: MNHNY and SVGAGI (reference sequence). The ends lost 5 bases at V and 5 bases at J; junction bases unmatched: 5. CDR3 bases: TGTGCCAGCAGTCGAGCGGGGGCGAACGAGCAGTACTTC. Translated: CASSRAGANEQYF.

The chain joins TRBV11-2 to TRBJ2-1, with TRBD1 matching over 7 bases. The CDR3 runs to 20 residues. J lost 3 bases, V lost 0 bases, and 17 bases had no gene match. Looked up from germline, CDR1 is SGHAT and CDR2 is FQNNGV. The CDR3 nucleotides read TGTGCCAGCAGCTTAGATTTTAATCGACAGGGTCAAATTATCTACAATGAGCAGTTCTTC. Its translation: CASSLDFNRQGQIIYNEQFF. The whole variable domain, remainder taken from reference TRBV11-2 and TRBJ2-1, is EAGVAQSPRYKIIEKRQSVAFWCNPISGHATLYWYQQILGQGPKLLIQFQNNGVVDDSQLPKDRFSAERLKGVDSTLKIQPAKLEDSAVYLCASSLDFNRQGQIIYNEQFFGPGTRLTVL.

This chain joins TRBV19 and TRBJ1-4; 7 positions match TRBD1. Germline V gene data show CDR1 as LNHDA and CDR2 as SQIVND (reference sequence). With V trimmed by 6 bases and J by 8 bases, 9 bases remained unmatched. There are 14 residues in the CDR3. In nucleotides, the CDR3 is TGTGCCAGTAGCTTACAGGGGATAAAGGAAAAACTGTTTTTT. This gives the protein CASSLQGIKEKLFF.

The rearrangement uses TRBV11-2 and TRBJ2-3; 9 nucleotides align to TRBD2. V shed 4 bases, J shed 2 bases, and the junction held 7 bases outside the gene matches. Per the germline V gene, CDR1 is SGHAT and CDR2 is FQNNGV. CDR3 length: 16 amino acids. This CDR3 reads CASSYTGTSPTDTQYF. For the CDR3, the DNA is TGTGCCAGCAGCTACACCGGGACTAGCCCCACAGATACGCAGTATTTT.

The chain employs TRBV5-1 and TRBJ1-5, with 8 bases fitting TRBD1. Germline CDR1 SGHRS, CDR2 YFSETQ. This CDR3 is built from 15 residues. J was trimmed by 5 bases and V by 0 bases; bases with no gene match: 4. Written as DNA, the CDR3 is TGCGCCAGCAGCTTGGAGCAGGGGGCGGATCAGCCCCAGCATTTT. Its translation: CASSLEQGADQPQHF.

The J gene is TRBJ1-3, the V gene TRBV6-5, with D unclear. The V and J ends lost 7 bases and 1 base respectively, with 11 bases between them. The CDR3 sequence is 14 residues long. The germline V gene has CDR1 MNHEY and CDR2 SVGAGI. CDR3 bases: TGTGCCAGCACCTCACGGTGGTCTGGAAACACCATATATTTT. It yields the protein CASTSRWSGNTIYF.

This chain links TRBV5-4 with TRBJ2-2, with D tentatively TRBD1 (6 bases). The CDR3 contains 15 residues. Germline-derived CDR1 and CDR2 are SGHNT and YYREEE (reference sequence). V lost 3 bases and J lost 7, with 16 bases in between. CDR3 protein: CASSSQQGRHGELFF. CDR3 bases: TGTGCCAGCAGCTCTCAACAGGGAAGGCACGGGGAGCTGTTTTTT.

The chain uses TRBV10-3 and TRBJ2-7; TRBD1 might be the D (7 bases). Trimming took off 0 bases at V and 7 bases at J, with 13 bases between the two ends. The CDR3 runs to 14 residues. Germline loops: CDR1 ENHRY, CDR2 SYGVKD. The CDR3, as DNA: TGTGCCATCAGTGAGTCTCGCCAGGGGGGAGAGCAGTACTTC. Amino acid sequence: CAISESRQGGEQYF.

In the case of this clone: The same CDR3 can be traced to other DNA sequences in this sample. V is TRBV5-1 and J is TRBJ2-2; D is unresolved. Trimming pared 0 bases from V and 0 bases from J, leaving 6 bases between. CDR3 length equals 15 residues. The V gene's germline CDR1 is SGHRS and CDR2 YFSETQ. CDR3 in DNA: TGCGCCAGCAGCTTGGACACCTCGAACACCGGGGAGCTGTTTTTT. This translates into CASSLDTSNTGELFF.